This entry concerns a single T cell receptor (beta chain). The data were obtained in a study of radiation and T cells in renal cell carcinoma. Stated time point: baseline pretreatment blood. Noted treatment: 15 Gy SBRT to primary tumor, nephrectomy 4 weeks later. TCRdb's copy holds only in-frame clones and misses some; the assay was immunoSEQ multiplex PCR. This sample carries 140,000 or so clones, about 88% of them seen once, and the ten largest clones take around 12%. Sequences were derived from blood, sampled from a patient whose treatment included radiotherapy and nephrectomy. The clonotype was recovered from a woman between 50 and 59 years old with renal cell carcinoma.

The CDR3 coding sequence is TGTGCCAGCAAAGGGTTTGGTTCACCCCTCCACTTT. Translating it yields CASKGFGSPLHF. This chain links TRBV6-1 with TRBJ1-6; the D is unclear. The CDR3 sequence is 12 residues long. V gave up 7 bases and J gave up 9 bases, with 10 bases separating them. Germline assignment: CDR1 MNHNS and CDR2 SASEGT.